One and the same sample provided the 32 T cell receptor beta chains below, sequenced in a study of shared clonotypes between healthy human individuals. Assay used: immunoSEQ multiplex PCR; TCRdb lists only in-frame clones, some missing. The table records roughly 850,000 clones, 96% of them present only once. Terminally differentiated effector memory CD45RA+ cells were left out of the naive CD8 fraction, which was CD45RO-negative and positively selected for CCR7. The specimen was naive CD8+ T cells sorted from blood. The receptors here all came from a man aged 25-45 years in good health.

This clone was seen only once. The chain carries TRBV28 and TRBJ2-7; TRBD2 matches at 13 bases. Germline assignment: CDR1 MDHEN and CDR2 SYDVKM. V lost 4 bases, J lost 7 bases, and 13 bases stayed unmatched. This CDR3 spans 17 amino acids. The DNA of the CDR3 is TGTGCCAGCAGTTCCCGAATCTGGACTAGCGGGAGAGGTGAGCAGTACTTC. Its protein product is CASSSRIWTSGRGEQYF.

The chain carries TRBV7-9 and TRBJ2-3; the D gene could be TRBD1 or TRBD2 (5 bases each). V lost 2 bases and J lost 4, with 7 bases in between. Germline V gene data show CDR1 as SEHNR and CDR2 as FQNEAQ (reference sequence). The CDR3 length is 13 residues. The CDR3 spells CASSLRGADTQYF. For the CDR3, the DNA is TGTGCCAGCAGCTTAAGAGGGGCAGATACGCAGTATTTT.

A remark on this clone: Within the sample, other DNA sequences also encode this same CDR3. This chain joins TRBV4-1 and TRBJ2-3, with D perhaps matching TRBD1 (5 bases). The CDR3 has 13 amino acids. Trimming took off 3 bases at V and 2 bases at J, with 6 bases between the two ends. Germline V gene lookup returns CDR1 MGHRA and CDR2 YSYEKL. The CDR3 DNA sequence: TGCGCCAGCAGCCAGGGGCTCACAGATACGCAGTATTTT. Translated, it gives CASSQGLTDTQYF.

The chain recombines TRBV5-6 with TRBJ1-1; D remains ambiguous. The length of the CDR3 is 13 residues. Trimming took off 0 bases at V and 3 bases at J, with 6 bases between the two ends. Germline V gene lookup returns CDR1 SGHDT and CDR2 YYEEEE. The chain's CDR3 is CASSLVSDTEAFF. The CDR3 coding sequence is TGTGCCAGCAGCTTGGTAAGCGACACTGAAGCTTTCTTT.

V is TRBV28 and J is TRBJ2-1; the D call may be TRBD1 or TRBD2 (5 bases each). Germline V CDR1 and CDR2: MDHEN, SYDVKM. The CDR3 loop spans 13 amino acids. V gave up 2 bases and J gave up 7 bases, with 9 bases separating them. CDR3 amino acids: CASSLDGANEQFF. CDR3 bases: TGTGCCAGCAGTTTAGACGGGGCAAATGAGCAGTTCTTC.

The rearrangement links TRBV7-6 to TRBJ1-1, with TRBD1 identical over 10 bases. This CDR3 contains 15 residues. V lost 6 bases to trimming and J lost 5 bases; unmatched junction nucleotides: 9. Germline CDR1 SGHVS, CDR2 FNYEAQ. The CDR3 coding sequence is TGTGCCAGCAGACTTGACAGGGGGCAGTGGACTGAAGCTTTCTTT. Protein sequence: CASRLDRGQWTEAFF.

This clone was seen just once. At one boundary the junction diverges from the germline segment, which might be a read error. The sample has other DNA sequences that encode this CDR3 too. This chain links TRBV28 with TRBJ1-5; TRBD1 matches 11 bases. Germline CDR1 reads MDHEN; CDR2 reads SYDVKM. The CDR3 sequence is 16 residues long. The CDR3 sequence: CASSTRGQGANQPQHF. The CDR3 DNA follows: TGCGCCAGTTCGACCCGAGGACAGGGGGCAAATCAGCCCCAGCATTTT.

This clone is a singleton in its sample. This could be a read error, since a much larger clone is one nucleotide away. The rearrangement links TRBV6-5 to TRBJ2-5; 8 positions agree with TRBD2. This CDR3 spans 15 amino acids. The germline V gene has CDR1 MNHEY and CDR2 SVGAGI. J gave up 5 bases and V 2 bases, and 7 bases lay outside the gene matches. The CDR3 region is CASSYGGSGGETQYF. The CDR3 DNA follows: TGTGCCAGCAGTTACGGGGGCTCGGGAGGGGAGACCCAGTACTTC.

About this clone: Other DNA variants within this sample encode the same CDR3. The chain links TRBV27 to TRBJ2-5; D possibly corresponds to TRBD1 (5 bases). Per the germline V gene, CDR1 is MNHEY and CDR2 is SMNVEV (reference sequence). The CDR3 runs 14 residues. V shed 1 base and J shed 1 base, with 7 bases lying between them. CDR3 loop: CASSLWGSQETQYF. CDR3 in DNA: TGTGCCAGCAGTTTATGGGGCAGCCAAGAGACCCAGTACTTC.

The chain combines TRBV9 with TRBJ2-2, with TRBD1 as a possible D gene (5 bases). This CDR3 has 16 amino acids. CDR1 is SGDLS and CDR2 is YYNGEE in the germline V gene. V was trimmed by 3 bases and J by 0 bases, leaving 12 bases between them. The CDR3 region has the DNA TGTGCCAGCAGCGGTTCAGGGCAGGCGAACACCGGGGAGCTGTTTTTT. Protein: CASSGSGQANTGELFF. The variable domain in full, with the rest retrieved from reference TRBV9 and TRBJ2-2, is DSGVTQTPKHLITATGQRVTLRCSPRSGDLSVYWYQQSLDQGLQFLIQYYNGEERAKGNILERFSAQQFPDLHSELNLSSLELGDSALYFCASSGSGQANTGELFFGEGSRLTVL.

The chain joins TRBV9 to TRBJ2-7; 7 bases match TRBD2. In germline, CDR1 is SGDLS, CDR2 YYNGEE. V trimming: 4 bases; J trimming: 3 bases; junction bases outside the gene matches: 7. The CDR3 spans 14 residues. In DNA, the CDR3 is TGTGCCAGCAGCCCCCTTGGGGGGGACTACGAGCAGTACTTC. Protein: CASSPLGGDYEQYF.

The gene calls are TRBV29-1 and TRBJ2-2, with TRBD1 identical over 8 bases. After removal of 7 bases from V and 2 bases from J, the junction contained 3 bases not matched to a gene. CDR1 is SQVTM, CDR2 ANQGSEA, per germline. CDR3 size: 13 residues. CDR3 coding DNA: TGCAGCGCGGACAGGGCCAACACCGGGGAGCTGTTTTTT. Translating gives CSADRANTGELFF.

Notes on this clone: One junction end does not reproduce the germline sequence, and a read error may be involved. Written as DNA, the CDR3 is TGTGCCAACAGTTACTCTCCGGGAGGGGACGAGCAGTACTTC. It is translated as CANSYSPGGDEQYF. The chain employs TRBV6-5 and TRBJ2-7, with 8 bases matching TRBD2. In germline, CDR1 is MNHEY, CDR2 SVGAGI. The CDR3 is made up of 14 amino acids.

The V and J genes are TRBV15 and TRBJ2-1; 10 bases line up with TRBD2. Unmatched junction bases numbered 7, after V lost 1 base and J lost 7 bases. CDR3 length: 16 residues. CDR1 is LNHNV and CDR2 is YYDKDF in the germline V gene (reference sequence). DNA for the CDR3: TGTGCCACCAGCAGAGGAGAAGCTAGCGGGAGTAATGAGCAGTTCTTC. Its protein product is CATSRGEASGSNEQFF.

This chain uses TRBV10-2 with TRBJ2-1, with a tentative D call TRBD1 (6 bases). Trimming removed 7 bases at V and 9 bases at J, with 19 bases between. The CDR3 consists of 14 residues. The germline V gene encodes CDR1 WSHSY and CDR2 SAAADI. In DNA form, the CDR3 reads TGCGCCAGCACCGAGGGGGAGAGGGTGGTTGAGCAGTTCTTC. Protein sequence: CASTEGERVVEQFF.

The rearrangement joins TRBV30 to TRBJ2-7, with D unclear. V dropped 4 bases and J dropped 5 bases, with 9 bases sitting between them. There are 11 residues in the CDR3. CDR1 is GTSNPN, CDR2 SVGIG, per germline (reference sequence). CDR3 residues: CAWTSYDEQYF. DNA for the CDR3: TGTGCCTGGACTAGTTACGACGAGCAGTACTTC.

This chain links TRBV25-1 with TRBJ1-1, with TRBD1 matching over 10 bases. CDR1 is MGHDK and CDR2 is SYGVNS in the germline V gene. CDR3 size: 16 residues. With V trimmed by 4 bases and J by 12 bases, 17 bases remained unmatched. The CDR3 is CASSGNRDRGRGRTFF. The CDR3 nucleotides are TGTGCCAGCAGTGGAAACCGGGACAGGGGACGAGGGAGAACTTTCTTT. Filled out from reference TRBV25-1 and TRBJ1-1, the complete variable domain reads EADIYQTPRYLVIGTGKKITLECSQTMGHDKMYWYQQDPGMELHLIHYSYGVNSTEKGDLSSESTVSRIRTEHFPLTLESARPSHTSQYLCASSGNRDRGRGRTFFGQGTRLTVV.

The chain carries TRBV29-1 and TRBJ2-1; 15 positions match TRBD2. The CDR3 extends over 19 amino acids. V trimming: 0 bases; J trimming: 0 bases; junction bases outside the gene matches: 6. From germline, CDR1 is SQVTM and CDR2 ANQGSEA. As DNA, the CDR3 is TGCAGCGTTGAAGATTGGGGACTAGCGGGAGGCGTCTCCTACAATGAGCAGTTCTTC. Protein product: CSVEDWGLAGGVSYNEQFF.

The V call is TRBV7-9, the J call TRBJ1-4; 8 positions match TRBD1. Trimming removed 6 bases from V and 7 bases from J; junction bases left unmatched: 7. This CDR3 comprises 14 residues. CDR1 and CDR2 from the germline V gene are SEHNR and FQNEAQ (reference sequence). CDR3 in amino acids: CASREEQGGEKLFF. As DNA, the CDR3 is TGTGCCAGCAGAGAGGAACAGGGGGGTGAAAAACTGTTTTTT.

The chain links TRBV7-9 to TRBJ1-1; 9 positions match TRBD1. The CDR3 runs 17 residues. V lost 3 bases to trimming and J lost 1 base; unmatched junction nucleotides: 9. CDR1 and CDR2 from the germline V gene are SEHNR and FQNEAQ (reference sequence). In nucleotides, the CDR3 is TGTGCCAGCAGCTTCATCACAGGGGGCAGGGGGAACACTGAAGCTTTCTTT. This gives the protein CASSFITGGRGNTEAFF.

This chain joins TRBV7-9 and TRBJ2-1; 8 bases agree with TRBD2. The germline V gene encodes CDR1 SEHNR and CDR2 FQNEAQ (reference sequence). CDR3 size: 14 residues. Unmatched junction bases numbered 5, after V lost 7 bases and J lost 3 bases. The CDR3 nucleotides are TGTGCCAGCACCTCGGGGGGGCTCTACAATGAGCAGTTCTTC. Amino acids: CASTSGGLYNEQFF.

The V call is TRBV11-2, the J call TRBJ2-7, with D hard to call. The germline V gene has CDR1 SGHAT and CDR2 FQNNGV. There are 14 residues in the CDR3. V was cut by 0 bases and J by 5 bases, with 11 bases left in between. This chain's CDR3 is CASSLEVGLDEQYF. As DNA, the CDR3 is TGTGCCAGCAGCTTAGAGGTGGGATTGGACGAGCAGTACTTC.

The chain combines TRBV4-1 with TRBJ2-7, with unresolved D. The germline gives CDR1 MGHRA, CDR2 YSYEKL. V lost 0 bases and J lost 3, with 9 bases in between. The CDR3 totals 14 residues. In DNA, the CDR3 is TGCGCCAGCAGCCAAGATAGAGCCGGCTACGAGCAGTACTTC. Residues: CASSQDRAGYEQYF.

This clone came up once. Other DNA sequences from this sample encode an identical CDR3 as well. V gene TRBV27 combines with J gene TRBJ2-5, with D possibly matching TRBD2 (6 bases). The CDR3 totals 13 residues. Trimming removed 1 base at V and 5 bases at J, with 8 bases between. Germline CDR1 and CDR2: MNHEY and SMNVEV (reference sequence). Here the CDR3 reads CASSLWGGETQYF. The CDR3 region has the DNA TGTGCCAGCAGTTTATGGGGAGGCGAGACCCAGTACTTC.

This chain connects TRBV14 to TRBJ1-2; 7 bases align to TRBD1. This CDR3 comprises 14 residues. Trimming at V came to 3 bases and at J to 8 bases, leaving 9 bases not matched to a gene. Germline CDR1 and CDR2: SGHDN and FVKESK. CDR3 region: CASSHQGVLRGYTF. In DNA, the CDR3 is TGTGCCAGCAGCCATCAGGGGGTGCTTAGAGGCTACACCTTC.

The chain couples TRBV27 to TRBJ2-3; 9 bases match TRBD2. Germline V lookup: CDR1 MNHEY, CDR2 SMNVEV (reference sequence). The V gene end was trimmed by 2 bases and the J gene end by 6 bases; junction bases not matched to a gene: 12. The CDR3 runs 17 residues. In DNA, the CDR3 is TGTGCCAGCAGTTTACAGCTATTAGCGGGAGTAGAGGATACGCAGTATTTT. Translated: CASSLQLLAGVEDTQYF.

This chain joins TRBV27 and TRBJ1-5; unclear D gene. The CDR3 loop spans 13 amino acids. V gave up 0 bases and J gave up 6 bases, with 6 bases separating them. The V gene's germline CDR1 is MNHEY and CDR2 SMNVEV (reference sequence). CDR3 sequence (DNA): TGTGCCAGCAGTTTATCGGCCGCTCAGCCCCAGCATTTT. Amino acids: CASSLSAAQPQHF.

The chain links TRBV9 to TRBJ2-1; D uncertain. Germline V gene sequence: CDR1 SGDLS, CDR2 YYNGEE. V was clipped by 0 bases and J by 10 bases, with 14 bases between them. This CDR3 has 14 amino acids. The CDR3 spells CASSVGRRIDEQFF. The CDR3, as DNA: TGTGCCAGCAGCGTAGGTCGCAGGATAGACGAGCAGTTCTTC.

This sequence joins TRBV7-9 and TRBJ1-3; D is unresolved. V lost 8 bases and J 0 bases, leaving 8 bases between the germline ends. Germline CDR1 SEHNR, CDR2 FQNEAQ (reference sequence). This CDR3 contains 13 residues. CDR3 nucleotides: TGTGCCAGCCGGTCTTCCTCTGGAAACACCATATATTTT. This encodes CASRSSSGNTIYF. Based on the CDR3 plus reference TRBV7-9 and TRBJ1-3, the full variable domain is DTGVSQNPRHKITKRGQNVTFRCDPISEHNRLYWYRQTLGQGPEFLTYFQNEAQLEKSRLLSDRFSAERPKGSFSTLEIQRTEQGDSAMYLCASRSSSGNTIYFGEGSWLTVV.

The chain combines TRBV28 with TRBJ2-7; 8 bases map to TRBD1. Per germline, CDR1 MDHEN and CDR2 SYDVKM. CDR3 length: 14 amino acids. The ends lost 4 bases at V and 2 bases at J; junction bases unmatched: 4. CDR3 in DNA: TGTGCCAGCAGTTCGAGGACAGGGACCTACGAGCAGTACTTC. This translates into CASSSRTGTYEQYF. Full variable domain (missing parts from reference TRBV28 and TRBJ2-7): DVKVTQSSRYLVKRTGEKVFLECVQDMDHENMFWYRQDPGLGLRLIYFSYDVKMKEKGDIPEGYSVSREKKERFSLILESASTNQTSMYLCASSSRTGTYEQYFGPGTRLTVT.

The chain employs TRBV4-3 and TRBJ2-1, with 8 bases lining up with TRBD2. V gave up 3 bases and J gave up 8 bases; unmatched junction bases: 9. The CDR3 is 15 residues long. Per the germline V gene, CDR1 is LGHNA and CDR2 is YSLEER. The CDR3 sequence is CASSHLSGNSDEQFF. The CDR3 DNA is TGCGCCAGCAGCCACCTTAGCGGGAATAGCGATGAGCAGTTCTTC.

The chain employs TRBV5-8 and TRBJ2-7; a weak D match, TRBD2 (6 bases). V was clipped by 3 bases and J by 0 bases, with 10 bases between them. Germline V gene sequence: CDR1 SGHTS, CDR2 YDEGEE. The CDR3 loop spans 14 amino acids. CDR3 sequence: CASSSTGSSYEQYF. The CDR3 nucleotides read TGTGCCAGCAGCTCGACCGGGAGCTCCTACGAGCAGTACTTC. The full variable domain, completed using reference TRBV5-8 and TRBJ2-7, is EAGVTQSPTHLIKTRGQQATLRCSPISGHTSVYWYQQALGLGLQFLLWYDEGEERNRGNFPPRFSGRQFPNYSSELNVNALELEDSALYLCASSSTGSSYEQYFGPGTRLTVT.